This T cell receptor beta chain was documented in a study of early T cells in non-severe SARS-CoV-2 infection. Whole-study context: It was bulk RNA from unsorted whole blood that was sequenced, and the chains were unpaired.

The sample holds a few counts of this clonotype. Individual cDNA molecules each received unique molecular identifiers attached to them. TCRdb independently ran MiXCR on the 5' RACE reads; one entry per CDR3 protein. The sample lists under 70,000 distinct CDR3 sequences; around 13% were seen once. This clonotype was sampled from an adult who was a healthcare worker with PCR-confirmed SARS-CoV-2 infection or an uninfected control (not recorded which). Sequences were derived from whole blood, sampled at baseline.

CDR3 protein: CASSKKLAGVGTDTQYF. In DNA, the CDR3 is TGTGCCAGTAGTAAAAAACTAGCGGGAGTTGGAACAGATACGCAGTATTTT. This chain joins TRBV19 and TRBJ2-3; TRBD2 matches at 11 bases. The CDR3 totals 17 residues. V lost 4 bases, J lost 3 bases, and 9 bases stayed unmatched. Germline V gene lookup returns CDR1 LNHDA and CDR2 SQIVND (reference sequence).